This TCR beta chain comes out of a study of OX40 agonist ivuxolimab in advanced cancers. Study details: Three individuals attained partial responses, comprising one hepatocellular carcinoma case and two cutaneous melanoma cases. Findings and limits, study-wide: Partial responders treated at 0.1-3.0 mg/kg exhibited clonal expansion among the lowest measured. Dose levels from 0.1 to 3.0 mg/kg saw CD4+ and CD8+ blood T cells expand clonally by week 6.

Remarks on this clone: Its target is unknown.

Sequenced by immunoSEQ multiplex PCR; TCRdb stores in-frame clones only, minus some. The sample includes 130,000 or so clones, about 92% seen only once; the top ten take roughly 0.94%. The CDR3 sequence is 14 residues long. Unmatched junction bases numbered 8, after V lost 9 bases and J lost 4 bases. Germline assignment: CDR1 ENHRY and CDR2 SYGVKD. The timepoints at which blood was sampled were baseline, cycle 4 day 1, and cycle 7 day 1. The J gene is TRBJ1-4, the V gene TRBV10-3; 7 nucleotides agree with TRBD1. This sequence originates from an adult with an advanced solid tumor such as melanoma, head and neck, liver or kidney cancer. The source was CD4+ or CD8+ T cells sorted from blood, collected in a trial of the OX40 agonist ivuxolimab. This CDR3 reads CAIGRQGDNEKLFF. The CDR3 nucleotides read TGTGCCATTGGGAGACAGGGTGATAATGAAAAACTGTTTTTT.